This T cell receptor beta chain was profiled in a study of T cell changes during pregnancy in multiple sclerosis. Clones were read by immunoSEQ multiplex PCR, and TCRdb kept only the in-frame ones, dropping some. In the table there are 45,000 to 55,000 clones, 88% of which are singletons. Losses at the gene ends were 6 bases for V and 3 bases for J; bases not matched to a gene: 6. Per the germline V gene, CDR1 is MNHEY and CDR2 is SVGAGI. The CDR3 is 15 residues long. The material was CD4+ T cells from peripheral blood mononuclear cells, obtained in the second trimester of pregnancy. This clonotype was sampled from a female donor with multiple sclerosis, enrolled in a pregnancy study. The rearrangement joins TRBV6-5 to TRBJ2-3; 10 bases agree with TRBD2. Here the CDR3 reads CASSPGTSVTDTQYF. Written as DNA, the CDR3 is TGTGCCAGCAGCCCCGGGACTAGCGTAACAGATACGCAGTATTTT.